The rows below give T cell receptor beta chains drawn from one sample of a study of blood T cell repertoires in COVID-19. TCRdb's table, derived via immunoSEQ multiplex PCR, lists solely in-frame clones and lacks some. Of some 130,000 clones in the sample, about four fifths were seen once. The sequencing sample was made of peripheral blood. These receptors were obtained from a human donor in a cohort sampled during active COVID-19. CDR3s include the opening cysteine and the closing phenylalanine or tryptophan. D genes are given only for firm matches. Not every row has a clone size; where given, it reads once, few, many or a size class.

v_call	j_call	clone_size	d_call	cdr3_aa	cdr3_nt
TRBV7-8	TRBJ2-6	.	.	CASSLRGTAFSGANVLTF	TGTGCCAGCAGCTTGCGCGGGACAGCATTCTCTGGGGCCAACGTCCTGACTTTC
TRBV15	TRBJ2-1	.	TRBD2	CATSAIAGGGIEQFF	TGTGCCACCAGCGCAATAGCGGGGGGCGGTATTGAGCAGTTCTTC
TRBV13	TRBJ2-7	few	.	CASSTRQETYEQYF	TGTGCCAGCAGCACACGACAGGAAACCTACGAGCAGTACTTC
TRBV10-3	TRBJ2-5	.	TRBD2	CAISSPGTSGVGETQYF	TGTGCCATCAGTAGTCCCGGGACTAGCGGGGTAGGAGAGACCCAGTACTTC
TRBV30	TRBJ1-6	.	.	CAWRSGSYNSPLHF	TGTGCCTGGAGGAGCGGGTCCTATAATTCACCCCTCCACTTT
TRBV9	TRBJ2-6	once	.	CASSRDRISGANVLTF	TGTGCCAGCAGTCGAGACAGGATCTCTGGGGCCAACGTCCTGACTTTC
TRBV19	TRBJ1-3	.	TRBD1	CASSSLGQGPIGNTIYF	TGTGCCAGTAGTTCCCTAGGACAGGGACCTATTGGAAACACCATATATTTT
TRBV7-7	TRBJ1-2	.	TRBD1	CASSLEGQGVIGGYTF	TGTGCTAGCAGCTTAGAGGGACAGGGGGTGATAGGGGGCTACACCTTC
TRBV14	TRBJ1-2	.	.	CASSQAGWSYTF	TGTGCCAGCAGCCAAGCGGGGTGGAGCTACACCTTC
TRBV7-6	TRBJ1-3	.	TRBD1	CASSRTGDSGTIYF	TGTGCCAGCAGCCGCACAGGGGATTCTGGCACCATATATTTT
TRBV21-1	TRBJ2-7	.	.	CASSRRQGTYEQYF	TGTGCCAGCAGCCGCCGGCAGGGAACCTACGAGCAGTACTTC
TRBV7-2	TRBJ2-7	once	TRBD2	CASSYRTSVSYEQYF	TGTGCCAGCAGCTACCGGACTAGCGTCTCCTACGAGCAGTACTTC
TRBV5-4	TRBJ2-1	.	TRBD2	CASSLGLAGGDNEQFF	TGTGCCAGCAGCTTGGGCCTAGCGGGGGGGGACAATGAGCAGTTCTTC
TRBV6-5	TRBJ1-6	.	.	CASSYVGAESPLHF	TGTGCCAGCAGTTACGTGGGGGCTGAATCACCCCTCCACTTT
TRBV7-9	TRBJ2-1	few	TRBD2	CASSSGLAAVGEQFF	TGTGCCAGCAGCAGCGGACTAGCGGCGGTAGGTGAGCAGTTCTTC
TRBV10-3	TRBJ2-1	.	TRBD2	CAIGPSGSDNEQFF	TGTGCCATCGGCCCGAGCGGGAGCGACAATGAGCAGTTCTTC
TRBV5-4	TRBJ1-6	.	.	CASSLEHGGGYNSPLHF	TGTGCCAGCAGTCTGGAACACGGGGGTGGCTATAATTCACCCCTCCACTTT
TRBV5-4	TRBJ2-1	.	.	CASSPRGGLYNEQFF	TGTGCCAGCAGCCCGAGGGGGGGCCTTTACAATGAGCAGTTCTTC
TRBV9	TRBJ2-5	few	.	CASTRGAGETQYF	TGTGCCAGCACCCGGGGGGCCGGAGAGACCCAGTACTTC
TRBV29-1	TRBJ2-1	.	.	CSVGRGGPYNEQFF	TGCAGCGTTGGGAGGGGAGGTCCCTACAATGAGCAGTTCTTC
TRBV5-1	TRBJ2-7	once	TRBD1	CASSPAGTGISYEQYF	TGCGCCAGCAGCCCCGCGGGGACAGGGATCTCCTACGAGCAGTACTTC
TRBV27	TRBJ2-3	.	.	CASSLRGGVDTQYF	TGTGCCAGCAGTTTACGAGGGGGAGTAGATACGCAGTATTTT
TRBV28	TRBJ2-7	.	TRBD1	CASSLGGTGLGEQYF	TGTGCCAGCAGTTTAGGCGGGACAGGGCTGGGGGAGCAGTACTTC
TRBV5-1	TRBJ2-2	.	.	CASSLGQHTGELFF	TGCGCCAGCAGCTTGGGACAACACACCGGGGAGCTGTTTTTT
TRBV30	TRBJ1-4	.	.	CAWGGTFNEKLFF	TGTGCCTGGGGGGGGACATTTAATGAAAAACTGTTTTTT
TRBV19	TRBJ1-6	.	TRBD1	CASSIGRQGLPLHF	TGTGCCAGTAGTATCGGTCGACAGGGTTTACCCCTCCACTTT
TRBV6-5	TRBJ2-5	.	.	CASGGRGETQYF	TGTGCCAGCGGAGGGAGAGGAGAGACCCAGTACTTC
TRBV12-3/TRBV12-4	TRBJ2-1	.	.	CASTGSSYNEQFF	TGTGCCAGCACCGGGTCCTCATACAATGAGCAGTTCTTC
TRBV7-8	TRBJ2-3	.	.	CASTESGGTYTDTQYF	TGTGCCAGCACCGAATCCGGCGGAACCTACACAGATACGCAGTATTTT
TRBV28	TRBJ1-2	.	.	CASSLRGRGYTF	TGTGCCAGCAGTTTGCGGGGGCGAGGCTACACCTTC
TRBV7-9	TRBJ1-6	few	.	CASSLVRAFGDSPLHF	TGTGCCAGCAGCTTAGTCAGAGCGTTTGGCGATTCACCCCTCCACTTT
TRBV18	TRBJ1-5	.	TRBD1	CASSPDRDQPQHF	TGTGCCAGCTCGCCGGACAGGGATCAGCCCCAGCATTTT
TRBV15	TRBJ2-1	.	.	CATSRRGDEQFF	TGTGCCACCAGCAGACGCGGGGATGAGCAGTTCTTC
TRBV5-8	TRBJ1-5	.	.	CASSYGQLGQPQHF	TGTGCCAGCAGCTATGGACAGCTCGGTCAGCCCCAGCATTTT
TRBV5-5	TRBJ2-5	.	TRBD2	CASSLALAGGQETQYF	TGTGCCAGCAGCTTGGCCCTAGCGGGGGGGCAAGAGACCCAGTACTTC
TRBV12-3/TRBV12-4	TRBJ2-7	.	TRBD2	CASSSAGAYEQYF	TGTGCCAGCAGTTCGGCGGGAGCCTACGAGCAGTACTTC
TRBV30	TRBJ1-1	.	.	CAWSRGIEGEAFF	TGTGCCTGGAGTAGAGGGATAGAAGGGGAAGCTTTCTTT
TRBV3-1/TRBV3-2	TRBJ1-6	.	TRBD1	CASSQGLQGAVNNSPLHF	TGTGCCAGCAGCCAAGGATTACAGGGGGCGGTTAATAATTCACCCCTCCACTTT
TRBV10-3	TRBJ1-1	.	.	CAISAPRGTEAFF	TGTGCCATCAGTGCCCCCAGGGGCACTGAAGCTTTCTTT
TRBV6-5	TRBJ1-1	.	.	CASSYWGQFNTEAFF	TGTGCCAGCAGTTATTGGGGGCAATTTAACACTGAAGCTTTCTTT
TRBV6-5	TRBJ2-5	once	TRBD1	CANTWDSKETQYF	TGTGCCAACACCTGGGACAGCAAAGAGACCCAGTACTTC
TRBV15	TRBJ1-4	few	TRBD1	CATSPPGQGSEKLFF	TGTGCCACCAGCCCGCCGGGACAGGGATCTGAAAAACTGTTTTTT
TRBV2	TRBJ1-2	few	.	CASSVRNYGYTF	TGTGCCAGCAGTGTGAGAAACTATGGCTACACCTTC
TRBV7-8	TRBJ1-1	.	TRBD1	CASSSGGPWAFF	TGTGCCAGCAGCTCAGGGGGCCCCTGGGCTTTCTTT
TRBV5-1	TRBJ2-2	.	TRBD1	CATSPFYRDRGPEGSGELFF	TGCGCCACCTCTCCTTTTTATCGGGACAGGGGGCCCGAAGGCTCCGGGGAGCTGTTTTTT
TRBV18	TRBJ1-2	.	.	CASSTASNYGYTF	TGTGCCAGCTCAACAGCTTCTAACTATGGCTACACCTTC
TRBV14	TRBJ2-7	once	TRBD2	CASSQRAGTSFHEQYF	TGTGCCAGCAGCCAGCGGGCCGGGACTAGCTTCCACGAGCAGTACTTC
TRBV19	TRBJ2-2	.	TRBD2	CASSGRLAGELFF	TGTGCCAGTAGTGGTCGACTAGCGGGGGAGCTGTTTTTT